The 30 T cell receptor beta chains presented below share a single source sample, sequenced in a study of blood T cell repertoires in COVID-19. Clones were read by immunoSEQ multiplex PCR, and TCRdb kept only the in-frame ones, dropping some. The sample records roughly 350,000 clones, around 87% being singletons. The sequenced sample was peripheral blood. The receptors stem from a young woman with COVID-19, enrolled during active disease.

This sequence joins TRBV24-1 and TRBJ2-1; 7 bases match TRBD2. This CDR3 has 17 amino acids. Germline V CDR1 and CDR2: KGHDR, SFDVKD. V was pared by 2 bases and J by 1 base, with 7 bases of the junction left unmatched. DNA of the CDR3: TGTGCCACCAGTGATTCCTCGACTAGCCATTCCTACAATGAGCAGTTCTTC. It is translated as CATSDSSTSHSYNEQFF.

CDR3 loop: CASSLKQGAVADTQYF. The CDR3 region has the DNA TGTGCCAGCAGCTTAAAGCAGGGGGCTGTTGCAGATACGCAGTATTTT. The chain carries TRBV7-9 and TRBJ2-3; 8 bases agree with TRBD1. V shed 2 bases, J shed 4 bases, and the junction held 8 bases outside the gene matches. The CDR3 has 16 amino acids. Per germline, CDR1 SEHNR and CDR2 FQNEAQ (reference sequence).

The rearrangement uses TRBV5-1 and TRBJ2-5; D possibly corresponds to TRBD1 (6 bases). Germline CDR1 and CDR2: SGHRS and YFSETQ. V was trimmed by 5 bases and J by 2 bases, leaving 16 bases between them. This CDR3 is 15 amino acids long. The CDR3 DNA follows: TGCGCCAGCAGTTCAAGGGGGTACCCTCAAGAGACCCAGTACTTC. Translation gives CASSSRGYPQETQYF.

J is TRBJ2-5 and V is TRBV6-5; TRBD1 aligns across 11 bases. This CDR3 spans 16 amino acids. Germline V CDR1 and CDR2: MNHEY, SVGAGI. With V trimmed by 4 bases and J by 5 bases, 9 bases remained unmatched. This chain's CDR3 is CASSLPPGQGGETQYF. The CDR3 DNA reads as TGTGCCAGCAGTTTACCCCCGGGACAGGGGGGGGAGACCCAGTACTTC.

This chain's CDR3 is CACQGGTQYF. The CDR3 DNA sequence: TGTGCCTGCCAGGGGGGTACGCAGTATTTT. The chain recombines TRBV30 with TRBJ2-3; possibly TRBD1 for D (7 bases). The germline V and J ends were trimmed by 6 bases and 8 bases, with 9 bases remaining between them. This CDR3 region has 10 residues. Germline V gene sequence: CDR1 GTSNPN, CDR2 SVGIG (reference sequence). Using reference TRBV30 and TRBJ2-3 for the parts outside the CDR3, the full variable domain is SQTIHQWPATLVQPVGSPLSLECTVEGTSNPNLYWYRQAAGRGLQLLFYSVGIGQISSEVPQNLSASRPQDRQFILSSKKLLLSDSGFYLCACQGGTQYFGPGTRLTVL.

This clone was seen more than once but under ten times. The rearrangement uses TRBV29-1 and TRBJ2-5; a weak D match, TRBD1 (6 bases). This CDR3 contains 13 residues. V lost 6 bases to trimming and J lost 0 bases, with 11 bases between them. CDR1 is SQVTM, CDR2 ANQGSEA, per germline. Here the CDR3 reads CSVRGSDQETQYF. In DNA, the CDR3 is TGCAGCGTAAGGGGGAGCGACCAAGAGACCCAGTACTTC.

The count of this clone is one. This chain uses TRBV29-1 with TRBJ1-5; D is unresolved. This CDR3 contains 11 residues. Germline V gene sequence: CDR1 SQVTM, CDR2 ANQGSEA. The V gene lost 7 bases and the J gene lost 6 bases, with 10 bases spanning the gap. The CDR3 region is CSGRLGQPQHF. The DNA of the CDR3 is TGCAGCGGGCGTCTAGGTCAGCCCCAGCATTTT. Full variable domain (rest looked up from reference TRBV29-1 and TRBJ1-5): SAVISQKPSRDICQRGTSLTIQCQVDSQVTMMFWYRQQPGQSLTLIATANQGSEATYESGFVIDKFPISRPNLTFSTLTVSNMSPEDSSIYLCSGRLGQPQHFGDGTRLSIL.

This chain joins TRBV3-1 (or the pseudogene TRBV3-2) and TRBJ1-1; 9 bases are shared with TRBD1. The V gene end was trimmed by 5 bases and the J gene end by 1 base; junction bases not matched to a gene: 5. Germline CDR1 and CDR2: LGHDT and YNNKEL (reference sequence). This CDR3 comprises 15 residues. In DNA, the CDR3 is TGTGCCAGCAGCTTACCGGGACAGGGGAACACTGAAGCTTTCTTT. The encoded protein is CASSLPGQGNTEAFF.

This clone was recorded only once. V usage is TRBV30 and J usage is TRBJ2-1; 15 bases are shared with TRBD2. This CDR3 comprises 16 residues. Germline-derived CDR1 and CDR2 are GTSNPN and SVGIG (reference sequence). V lost 0 bases, J lost 9 bases, and 6 bases stayed unmatched. The CDR3 DNA sequence: TGTGCCTGGAGTGTCAGGACTAGCGGGAGGGCTCGTGAGCAGTTCTTC. It translates to CAWSVRTSGRAREQFF.

The chain is built from TRBV5-6 and TRBJ2-1; 8 bases are a match to TRBD1. Unmatched junction bases numbered 9, after V lost 0 bases and J lost 7 bases. CDR1 is SGHDT and CDR2 is YYEEEE in the germline V gene. This CDR3 comprises 16 residues. The CDR3 DNA reads TGTGCCAGCAGCTTGGTGGGACAGGCGCTTGGGAATGAGCAGTTCTTC. Residues: CASSLVGQALGNEQFF.

The chain uses TRBV9 and TRBJ2-1, with TRBD2 identical over 10 bases. CDR3 length: 16 amino acids. Germline assignment: CDR1 SGDLS and CDR2 YYNGEE. The V and J ends lost 0 bases and 6 bases, in that order; junction bases with no gene match: 6. CDR3 nucleotide sequence: TGTGCCAGCAGCGTAGGGACTAGCGGATATGGCAATGAGCAGTTCTTC. It codes for CASSVGTSGYGNEQFF.

The chain couples TRBV24-1 to TRBJ2-2; 9 bases align to TRBD2. Germline V gene lookup returns CDR1 KGHDR and CDR2 SFDVKD. After removal of 2 bases from V and 3 bases from J, the junction contained 3 bases not matched to a gene. The CDR3 is made up of 16 amino acids. The CDR3 DNA follows: TGTGCCACCAGTGATTCCCGACTAGCGGACACCGGGGAGCTGTTTTTT. As protein: CATSDSRLADTGELFF.

The chain links TRBV27 to TRBJ2-1; 7 nucleotides align to TRBD2. Germline CDR1 MNHEY, CDR2 SMNVEV (reference sequence). J lost 9 bases, V lost 7 bases, and 6 bases had no gene match. The CDR3 has 12 amino acids. The CDR3 nucleotides are TGTGCCAGCATATCCCCGGGGGGTGAGCAGTTCTTC. Translated: CASISPGGEQFF.

V and J are TRBV5-4 and TRBJ2-7; a weak D match, TRBD2 (7 bases). Per germline, CDR1 SGHNT and CDR2 YYREEE (reference sequence). V lost 6 bases to trimming and J lost 2 bases, with 15 bases between them. CDR3 size: 14 residues. Written as DNA, the CDR3 is TGTGCCAGCACCCCTCCGGGGGGCCCCTACGAGCAGTACTTC. It codes for CASTPPGGPYEQYF.

The chain employs TRBV9 and TRBJ1-2; 8 nucleotides match TRBD1. CDR1 is SGDLS and CDR2 is YYNGEE in the germline V gene. The CDR3 is 13 residues long. Trimming at V came to 5 bases and at J to 2 bases, leaving 2 bases not matched to a gene. The CDR3 here is CASSRQGNYGYTF. In DNA, the CDR3 is TGTGCCAGCAGTCGACAGGGGAACTATGGCTACACCTTC.

V and J are TRBV15 and TRBJ2-1, with 8 nucleotides matching TRBD2. V lost 6 bases and J lost 4; bases outside the gene matches: 5. The CDR3 consists of 14 residues. Germline CDR1 is LNHNV and CDR2 is YYDKDF (reference sequence). In nucleotides, the CDR3 is TGTGCCACCAGTTCCGGGAGGGGGTACAATGAGCAGTTCTTC. This translates into CATSSGRGYNEQFF.

The chain combines TRBV30 with TRBJ2-2; the match to TRBD2 covers 8 bases. V shed 3 bases, J shed 3 bases, and the junction held 9 bases outside the gene matches. Germline loops: CDR1 GTSNPN, CDR2 SVGIG (reference sequence). The CDR3 has 16 residues. CDR3 nucleotide sequence: TGTGCCTGGAGCCTACGTAGCGGGACATACACCGGGGAGCTGTTTTTT. Translated: CAWSLRSGTYTGELFF.

The chain has TRBV2 and TRBJ1-4; maybe TRBD1 (5 bases). The V and J ends lost 6 bases and 2 bases respectively, with 13 bases between them. This CDR3 has 15 amino acids. Looked up from germline, CDR1 is SNHLY and CDR2 is FYNNEI. The CDR3 loop reads CASRAGRGTNEKLFF. CDR3 DNA: TGTGCCAGCAGAGCGGGGCGGGGGACTAATGAAAAACTGTTTTTT.

The V call is TRBV10-2, the J call TRBJ2-2, with TRBD1 matching over 9 bases. CDR1 WSHSY and CDR2 SAAADI come from the germline V gene. This CDR3 spans 16 amino acids. V was clipped by 6 bases and J by 6 bases; unmatched bases: 11. The CDR3 bases are TGCGCCAGCAGCTCCCATGGACAGGGGCGGTCCGGGGAGCTGTTTTTT. This translates into CASSSHGQGRSGELFF.

The chain carries TRBV10-1 and TRBJ1-2; 7 positions agree with TRBD1. CDR1 WNHNN and CDR2 SYGVQD come from the germline V gene (reference sequence). Trimming cost V 6 bases and J 4 bases; bases outside gene matches: 5. CDR3 length: 13 residues. In DNA, the CDR3 is TGCGCCAGCAGGGACAGGTCGATCTATGGCTACACCTTC. Translation: CASRDRSIYGYTF.

The rearrangement uses TRBV18 and TRBJ1-5; no clear D gene. The CDR3 has 13 amino acids. The V gene lost 3 bases and the J gene lost 5 bases, with 8 bases spanning the gap. Germline V lookup: CDR1 KGHSH, CDR2 LQKENI. Here the CDR3 reads CASSPGRDQPQHF. In nucleotides, the CDR3 is TGTGCCAGCTCACCGGGGAGAGATCAGCCCCAGCATTTT.

The chain uses TRBV9 and TRBJ2-3; 7 nucleotides align to TRBD2. CDR3 length: 17 amino acids. V shed 0 bases and J 3 bases; nucleotides not matched to a gene: 10. Germline loops: CDR1 SGDLS, CDR2 YYNGEE. The CDR3 spells CASSVGTGLVGTDTQYF. The CDR3 coding sequence is TGTGCCAGCAGCGTAGGGACCGGACTAGTTGGGACAGATACGCAGTATTTT.

This rearrangement joins TRBV27 to TRBJ2-1; D may be TRBD1 (5 bases). There are 14 residues in the CDR3. The V end lost 3 bases, the J end lost 5 bases, and 11 bases lay between the germline ends. Germline-derived CDR1 and CDR2 are MNHEY and SMNVEV (reference sequence). The CDR3 loop reads CASSFSGQDNEQFF. The CDR3 nucleotides are TGTGCCAGCAGTTTTTCCGGACAAGACAATGAGCAGTTCTTC.

CDR3 residues: CASSFAGTANTGELFF. CDR3 sequence (DNA): TGCGCCAGCAGCTTTGCCGGGACAGCGAACACCGGGGAGCTGTTTTTT. This chain joins TRBV5-1 and TRBJ2-2; 7 bases are shared with TRBD1. The V gene end was trimmed by 2 bases and the J gene end by 0 bases; junction bases not matched to a gene: 4. Germline CDR1 SGHRS, CDR2 YFSETQ. The CDR3 has 16 residues.

This chain joins TRBV5-1 and TRBJ2-7, with D tentatively TRBD2 (6 bases). The CDR3 extends over 16 amino acids. Germline V gives CDR1 SGHRS, CDR2 YFSETQ. V was cut by 1 base and J by 1 base, with 15 bases left in between. As DNA, the CDR3 is TGCGCCAGCAGCTTGACGGGACTGCCGATTTCCTACGAGCAGTACTTC. It encodes CASSLTGLPISYEQYF.

V usage is TRBV2 and J usage is TRBJ2-1, with TRBD1 matching over 7 bases. The CDR3 has 15 residues. Losses at the gene ends were 1 base for V and 4 bases for J; bases not matched to a gene: 4. Germline V lookup: CDR1 SNHLY, CDR2 FYNNEI. The CDR3 sequence: CASSEGQGPYNEQFF. In nucleotides, the CDR3 is TGTGCCAGCAGTGAAGGACAGGGCCCTTACAATGAGCAGTTCTTC. The full variable domain, with the rest looked up from reference TRBV2 and TRBJ2-1, is EPEVTQTPSHQVTQMGQEVILRCVPISNHLYFYWYRQILGQKVEFLVSFYNNEISEKSEIFDDQFSVERPDGSNFTLKIRSTKLEDSAMYFCASSEGQGPYNEQFFGPGTRLTVL.

The chain recombines TRBV24-1 with TRBJ2-1, with 10 bases fitting TRBD1. Unmatched junction bases numbered 9, after V lost 5 bases and J lost 3 bases. CDR1 and CDR2 from the germline V gene are KGHDR and SFDVKD. This CDR3 has 17 residues. CDR3 protein: CATSGGPRTGGYNEQFF. Written as DNA, the CDR3 is TGTGCCACCAGTGGGGGACCTCGGACAGGGGGCTACAATGAGCAGTTCTTC.

The chain is built from TRBV5-6 and TRBJ2-1; TRBD2 matches at 8 bases. Germline loops: CDR1 SGHDT, CDR2 YYEEEE. With V trimmed by 0 bases and J by 4 bases, 6 bases remained unmatched. The CDR3 spans 16 residues. The CDR3 bases are TGTGCCAGCAGCTTGGCCACACTAGCGGTTTACAATGAGCAGTTCTTC. Amino acids: CASSLATLAVYNEQFF. Looking up the rest from reference TRBV5-6 and TRBJ2-1 gives the full variable domain: DAGVTQSPTHLIKTRGQQVTLRCSPKSGHDTVSWYQQALGQGPQFIFQYYEEEERQRGNFPDRFSGHQFPNYSSELNVNALLLGDSALYLCASSLATLAVYNEQFFGPGTRLTVL.

As DNA, the CDR3 is TGCGCCAGCAGCCCGGGGACAGGCCGCTCTGGGGCCAACGTCCTGACTTTC. Its protein is CASSPGTGRSGANVLTF. The chain joins TRBV5-1 to TRBJ2-6; 8 bases are shared with TRBD1. The CDR3 has 17 residues. Trimming at V came to 4 bases and at J to 0 bases, leaving 6 bases not matched to a gene. Germline-derived CDR1 and CDR2 are SGHRS and YFSETQ.

This chain links TRBV6-5 with TRBJ1-6; TRBD1 agrees at 8 bases. The CDR3 contains 15 residues. Germline trimming cut 6 bases from V and 4 bases from J; bases unmatched to any gene: 5. In germline, CDR1 is MNHEY, CDR2 SVGAGI. As DNA, the CDR3 is TGTGCCAGCAGCGACAGGGGAGGGTATAATTCACCCCTCCACTTT. Amino acids: CASSDRGGYNSPLHF.